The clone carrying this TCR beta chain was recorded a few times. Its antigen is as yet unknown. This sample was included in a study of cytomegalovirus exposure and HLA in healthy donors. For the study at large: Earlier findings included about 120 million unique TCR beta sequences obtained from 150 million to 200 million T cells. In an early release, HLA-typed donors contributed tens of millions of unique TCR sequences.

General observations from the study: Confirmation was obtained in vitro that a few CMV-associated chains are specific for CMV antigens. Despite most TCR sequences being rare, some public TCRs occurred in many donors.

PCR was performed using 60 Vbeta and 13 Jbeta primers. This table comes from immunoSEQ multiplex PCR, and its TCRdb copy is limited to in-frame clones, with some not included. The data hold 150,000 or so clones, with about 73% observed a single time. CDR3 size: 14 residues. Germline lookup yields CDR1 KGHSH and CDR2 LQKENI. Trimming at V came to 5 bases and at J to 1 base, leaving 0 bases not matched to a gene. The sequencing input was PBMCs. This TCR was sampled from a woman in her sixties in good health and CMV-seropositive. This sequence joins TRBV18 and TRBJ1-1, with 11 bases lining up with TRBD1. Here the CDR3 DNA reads TGTGCCAGCTCAGGACAGGGGGCGAACACTGAAGCTTTCTTT. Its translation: CASSGQGANTEAFF. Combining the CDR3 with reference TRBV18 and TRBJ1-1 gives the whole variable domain NAGVMQNPRHLVRRRGQEARLRCSPMKGHSHVYWYRQLPEEGLKFMVYLQKENIIDESGMPKERFSAEFPKEGPSILRIQQVVRGDSAAYFCASSGQGANTEAFFGQGTRLTVV.